Below are 17 T cell receptor beta chains sequenced from a single sample in a study of shared clonotypes between healthy human individuals. Sequenced by immunoSEQ multiplex PCR; TCRdb stores in-frame clones only, minus some. The table lists 500,000 or so clones, more than 95% of them singletons. The sequenced sample was naive CD4+ T cells sorted from blood. Subset given: CD45RA+ positively selected. The receptors stem from a woman under 40 in good health.

Concerning this clone itself: Compared with germline, one end of the junction differs, possibly owing to a read error. This chain connects TRBV30 to TRBJ2-2; D gene ambiguous. CDR3 length: 13 residues. From germline, CDR1 is GTSNPN and CDR2 SVGIG (reference sequence). The CDR3 DNA reads as TGTGCCTGGAGTAGGAGTAACACTGGGGAGCTGTTTTTT. It codes for CAWSRSNTGELFF. Variable domain in full (rest from reference TRBV30 and TRBJ2-2): SQTIHQWPATLVQPVGSPLSLECTVEGTSNPNLYWYRQAAGRGLQLLFYSVGIGQISSEVPQNLSASRPQDRQFILSSKKLLLSDSGFYLCAWSRSNTGELFFGEGSRLTVL.

The chain employs TRBV19 and TRBJ2-6; D possibly uses TRBD1 or TRBD2 (5 bases each). V lost 6 bases and J 0 bases, leaving 9 bases between the germline ends. Germline assignment: CDR1 LNHDA and CDR2 SQIVND (reference sequence). CDR3 size: 15 residues. The CDR3 is CASSWDLSGANVLTF. The CDR3 nucleotides read TGTGCCAGTAGCTGGGACCTCTCTGGGGCCAACGTCCTGACTTTC.

V and J are TRBV4-2 and TRBJ2-3; TRBD2 agrees at 11 bases. The V segment lost 1 base and the J segment 0 bases; nucleotides outside the gene matches: 0. This CDR3 has 16 residues. Germline CDR1 reads LGHNA; CDR2 reads YNFKEQ. The chain's CDR3 is CASSQGTSGSTDTQYF. DNA of the CDR3: TGTGCCAGCAGCCAAGGGACTAGCGGGAGCACAGATACGCAGTATTTT.

This clone showed up just once. V usage is TRBV6-5 and J usage is TRBJ2-1; weak D call: TRBD1 (6 bases). Germline CDR1 is MNHEY and CDR2 is SVGAGI. The CDR3 is 15 amino acids. Trimming left V 4 bases short and J 0 bases short, with 10 bases between. The CDR3 reads CASSFRGLSYNEQFF. Here the CDR3 DNA reads TGTGCCAGCAGTTTCAGGGGCCTCTCCTACAATGAGCAGTTCTTC.

The genes are TRBV4-1 and TRBJ2-5; the D is unclear. Gene TRBJ2-7 matches the end of the DNA better, so the J call may be wrong. CDR1 and CDR2 from the germline V gene are MGHRA and YSYEKL. There are 17 residues in the CDR3. CDR3 nucleotides: TGCGCCAGCAGCCAAGAGGGTCAGGACGGAGCCCCCTACGAGCAGTACTTC. This gives the protein CASSQEGQDGAPYEQYF.

For the CDR3, the DNA is TGCAGTGCCAAACCGAACACTGAAGCTTTCTTT. Its translation: CSAKPNTEAFF. V and J are TRBV20-1 and TRBJ1-1; D is unresolved. Germline V gene data show CDR1 as DFQATT and CDR2 as SNEGSKA (reference sequence). This CDR3 has 11 amino acids. V gave up 6 bases and J gave up 1 base, with 6 bases separating them.

CDR3 nucleotide sequence: TGTGCCAGCAGCTTAAGGTGGGACAGGCTTAGGTCACCCCTCCACTTT. Its protein product is CASSLRWDRLRSPLHF. V and J are TRBV7-2 and TRBJ1-6; 8 nucleotides align to TRBD1. The CDR3 covers 16 residues. The V gene end was trimmed by 2 bases and the J gene end by 10 bases; junction bases not matched to a gene: 10. CDR1 and CDR2 (germline): SGHTA, FQGNSA.

The chain has TRBV4-1 and TRBJ2-5; tentative D call: TRBD1 (7 bases). Germline CDR1 MGHRA, CDR2 YSYEKL. The CDR3 runs 15 residues. With 3 bases removed from V and 0 bases from J, the gap between germline ends came to 11 bases. CDR3 coding DNA: TGCGCCAGCAGCCAGCGGGACAGATACCAAGAGACCCAGTACTTC. Amino acid sequence: CASSQRDRYQETQYF.

In the case of this clone: This same CDR3 is encoded by further DNA sequences in the sample. The chain has TRBV7-9 and TRBJ2-7, with TRBD1 matching 7 bases. The trim removed 1 base at V and 2 bases at J, leaving 2 bases unmatched. The CDR3 is 14 residues long. Germline V gene sequence: CDR1 SEHNR, CDR2 FQNEAQ (reference sequence). CDR3 protein: CASSLGQGAYEQYF. In DNA, the CDR3 is TGTGCCAGCAGCTTAGGGCAGGGGGCCTACGAGCAGTACTTC.

V is TRBV30 and J is TRBJ1-5; 7 bases match TRBD1. The CDR3 is 13 residues long. Germline lookup yields CDR1 GTSNPN and CDR2 SVGIG (reference sequence). V was clipped by 2 bases and J by 2 bases; unmatched bases: 0. CDR3 loop: CAWSTGGNQPQHF. The CDR3 DNA is TGTGCCTGGAGTACAGGGGGCAATCAGCCCCAGCATTTT.

The CDR3, as DNA: TGTGCCAGCAGCCAAGCCTTAGGGGGACTAGGGTTATACAATGAGCAGTTCTTC. Translation gives CASSQALGGLGLYNEQFF. The chain couples TRBV4-2 to TRBJ2-1; 8 bases match TRBD2. J was trimmed by 4 bases and V by 1 base; bases with no gene match: 12. This CDR3 contains 18 residues. Germline V gene data show CDR1 as LGHNA and CDR2 as YNFKEQ.

The chain is built from TRBV28 and TRBJ2-1; 8 bases line up with TRBD2. Unmatched junction bases numbered 9, after V lost 10 bases and J lost 10 bases. The CDR3 extends over 12 amino acids. The germline CDR1 and CDR2 sequences are MDHEN and SYDVKM. CDR3 in DNA: TGTGCCACCAGCGGGGGACTTAGGGAGCAGTTCTTC. As protein: CATSGGLREQFF.

V usage is TRBV25-1 and J usage is TRBJ2-7; 8 nucleotides match TRBD1. The J segment lost 6 bases and the V segment lost 6 bases, leaving 7 bases of the junction unmatched. Germline V lookup: CDR1 MGHDK, CDR2 SYGVNS. This CDR3 comprises 13 residues. The CDR3 bases are TGTGCCAGCAGCCTGGACAGGGTTTCCGAGCAGTACTTC. It yields the protein CASSLDRVSEQYF.

This chain connects TRBV28 to TRBJ2-3; 10 bases fit TRBD2. V lost 6 bases and J lost 1; bases outside the gene matches: 7. Germline assignment: CDR1 MDHEN and CDR2 SYDVKM. The CDR3 is 16 residues long. CDR3 nucleotide sequence: TGTGCCAGCAGACTGCTAGCGGGAGATGGCACAGATACGCAGTATTTT. It codes for CASRLLAGDGTDTQYF.

The V gene is TRBV6-6, the J gene TRBJ2-7, with D hard to call. Germline V lookup: CDR1 MNHNY, CDR2 SVGAGI (reference sequence). The CDR3 spans 13 residues. Deletions cut 2 bases from V and 0 bases from J, with 5 bases between. CDR3 in amino acids: CASSYTYSYEQYF. The CDR3 DNA sequence: TGTGCCAGCAGTTACACCTACTCCTACGAGCAGTACTTC.

The chain couples TRBV2 to TRBJ2-1; possibly TRBD1 for D (6 bases). Germline V lookup: CDR1 SNHLY, CDR2 FYNNEI. The CDR3 runs 12 residues. Trimming stripped 6 bases from V and 9 bases from J, with 12 bases between. This CDR3 is CASRKGDGEQFF. DNA for the CDR3: TGTGCCAGCAGGAAGGGGGACGGTGAGCAGTTCTTC.

The rearrangement joins TRBV10-3 to TRBJ2-1; TRBD1 agrees at 8 bases. Germline CDR1 reads ENHRY; CDR2 reads SYGVKD. The J segment lost 4 bases and the V segment lost 5 bases, leaving 10 bases of the junction unmatched. The CDR3 has 16 amino acids. The CDR3 region is CAISKTGTGGYNEQFF. CDR3 coding DNA: TGTGCCATCAGTAAAACCGGGACAGGTGGGTACAATGAGCAGTTCTTC.